This T cell receptor beta chain was found in a study of blood T cell repertoires in COVID-19 (dated by TCRdb to the early 2020s). The study in broad terms: Samples from collaborators originated in the United States, Italy and Spain and spanned both the acute and convalescent phases of COVID-19. The repertoires were released in a freely available public database meant as a resource for research on the immune response to SARS-CoV-2. The prospective study material was composed of cDNA or gDNA derived from T cells, B-cell-depleted T cells, or PBMCs. HLA class I and class II types, where available, came from metadata supplied by the sample provider rather than from assay-based typing. Nearly every sample came with metadata listing a de-identified subject ID, COVID-19 status, age in years and sex. The dataset comprised deeply sampled blood TCRbeta repertoires from subjects exposed to, actively infected with, or recovered from COVID-19. The samples were drawn from two sources: the first 160 participants of the ongoing ImmuneRACE study, and 1,000 to 1,500 subjects contributed by 6 global collaborators.

Remarks on this clone: Its binding antigen is unknown. Per-base qualities were not stored, and no clone one base away is much larger.

Whole blood was collected in K2EDTA tubes by collaborating institutions according to the institutions' own protocols. For TCRbeta analysis, collaborator samples were shipped as frozen whole blood, as isolated PBMCs, or as DNA extracted from either sample type. The study at large found these results: The quantity of clinical and demographic metadata differed by source and by participant and was supplied without curation.

The immunoSEQ Assay, a bias-controlled multiplex PCR, was used to amplify TCRbeta CDR3 regions from genomic DNA. The study's processing was this. The number of nucleated cells in each sample was estimated by amplification of reference gene primers within the assay. Sequence reads were collapsed and filtered to measure the absolute abundance of every unique TCRbeta CDR3 rearrangement. For each sample, productive Simpson clonality was calculated as the square root of Simpson's diversity index over productive rearrangements. The table was pulled from immuneACCESS by TCRdb, which kept in-frame rearrangements only. Such tables lose some clones; where checked, under half of the loss comes from unresolved V genes, and the rest has no known cause. That table is the source of V, J and clone size, and D and trimming were worked out from the DNA. This sample has about 33,000 clones in its table, and 75% to 90% of those were observed once. Of the sample, just over 20% falls within the top ten clones.

The origin of this receptor is a man aged 60-69 years with acute or convalescent COVID-19. Sample: peripheral blood.

The CDR3 is CASRRAPYEQYF. The DNA is as follows: TGTGCCAGCAGGCGGGCCCCCTACGAGCAGTACTTC. The chain was built from TRBV6-5 and TRBJ2-7; a tentative D match to TRBD2 spans 5 bases. The junction shows trimming of 6 bases on V and 2 bases on J, plus 8 bases between the germline ends. From the germline V gene, CDR1 is MNHEY and CDR2 is SVGAGI. The CDR3 spans 12 residues, from the cysteine through the phenylalanine. Left in the record is the CDR3 DNA by itself, 36 bases read in frame from the first base.